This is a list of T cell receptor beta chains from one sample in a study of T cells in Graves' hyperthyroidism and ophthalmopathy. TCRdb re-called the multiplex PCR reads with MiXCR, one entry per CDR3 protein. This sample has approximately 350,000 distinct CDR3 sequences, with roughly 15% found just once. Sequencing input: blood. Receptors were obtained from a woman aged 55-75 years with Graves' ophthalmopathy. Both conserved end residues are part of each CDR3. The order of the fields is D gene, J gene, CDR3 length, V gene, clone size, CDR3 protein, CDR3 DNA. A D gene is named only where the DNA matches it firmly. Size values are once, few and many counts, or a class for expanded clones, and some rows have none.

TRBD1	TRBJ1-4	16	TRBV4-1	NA	CASSQEARTGGEKLFF	TGCGCCAGCAGCCAAGAAGCTCGAACAGGGGGCGAAAAACTGTTTTTT
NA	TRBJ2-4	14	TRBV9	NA	CASSVGPAKNIQYF	TGTGCCAGCAGCGTAGGTCCAGCCAAAAACATTCAGTACTTC
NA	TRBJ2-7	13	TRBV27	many	CASSFSPALEQYF	TGTGCCAGCAGTTTTTCCCCCGCTCTGGAGCAGTACTTC
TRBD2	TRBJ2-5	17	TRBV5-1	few	CASSRGSGGREQETQYF	TGCGCCAGCAGCCGAGGGTCTGGCGGGAGGGAACAAGAGACCCAGTACTTC
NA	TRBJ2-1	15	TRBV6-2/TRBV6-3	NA	CASSQEDSASNEQFF	TGTGCCAGCAGTCAAGAAGACAGCGCCTCCAATGAGCAGTTCTTC
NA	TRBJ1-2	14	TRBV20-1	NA	CSAPRPGAGYGYTF	TGCAGTGCCCCTCGCCCGGGGGCTGGCTATGGCTACACCTTC
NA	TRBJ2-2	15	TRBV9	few	CASSPRQGGAGELFF	TGTGCCAGCAGCCCCCGACAGGGAGGTGCCGGGGAGCTGTTTTTT
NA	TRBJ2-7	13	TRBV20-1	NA	CSASRGLLYEQYF	TGCAGTGCTAGTCGGGGGCTTCTCTACGAGCAGTACTTC
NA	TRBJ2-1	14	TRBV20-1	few	CSASSAGILNEQFF	TGCAGTGCTAGCTCGGCAGGGATTTTGAATGAGCAGTTCTTC
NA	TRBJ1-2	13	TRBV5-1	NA	CASSLLVGYGYTF	TGCGCCAGCAGCTTGTTAGTTGGTTATGGCTACACCTTC
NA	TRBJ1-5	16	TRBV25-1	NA	CASSGAGFWGNQPQHF	TGTGCCAGCAGTGGAGCAGGCTTTTGGGGCAATCAGCCCCAGCATTTT
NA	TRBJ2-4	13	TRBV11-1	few	CASSLPSGSIQYF	TGTGCCAGCAGCCTCCCTTCCGGAAGCATTCAGTACTTC
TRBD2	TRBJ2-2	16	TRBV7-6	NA	CASSLGLAGETGELFF	TGTGCCAGCAGCTTGGGACTAGCGGGAGAAACCGGGGAGCTGTTTTTT
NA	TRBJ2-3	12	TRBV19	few	CASSGAGYTQYF	TGTGCCAGTAGTGGGGCTGGATATACGCAGTATTTT
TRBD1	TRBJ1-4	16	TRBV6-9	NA	CASSYRGQALNEKLFF	TGTGCCAGCAGTTACCGAGGACAGGCTCTTAATGAAAAACTGTTTTTT
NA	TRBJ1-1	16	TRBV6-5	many	CASSYGAGHVGTEAFF	TGTGCCAGCAGTTACGGTGCAGGACATGTGGGCACTGAAGCTTTCTTT
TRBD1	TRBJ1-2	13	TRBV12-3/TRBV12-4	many	CASTQGQVDGYTF	TGTGCCAGCACCCAGGGACAGGTTGATGGCTACACCTTC
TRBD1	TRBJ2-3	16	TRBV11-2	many	CASSLALPQGADTQYF	TGTGCCAGCAGCTTAGCCCTACCCCAGGGGGCGGATACGCAGTATTTT
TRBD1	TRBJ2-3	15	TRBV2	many	CASNRDRGLGDTQYF	TGTGCCAGCAATCGGGACAGGGGGCTAGGAGATACGCAGTATTTT
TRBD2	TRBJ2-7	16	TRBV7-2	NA	CASSPWARLADYEQYF	TGTGCCAGCAGCCCATGGGCCCGACTAGCCGACTACGAGCAGTACTTC
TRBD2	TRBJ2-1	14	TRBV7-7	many	CASSPSGRANEQFF	TGTGCTAGCAGCCCTAGTGGGAGGGCCAATGAGCAGTTCTTC
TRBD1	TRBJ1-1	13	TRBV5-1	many	CASSNRGNTEAFF	TGCGCCAGCAGTAACAGGGGGAACACTGAAGCTTTCTTT
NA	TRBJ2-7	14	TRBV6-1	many	CASSNSGTFDEQYF	TGTGCCAGCAGTAATAGCGGTACTTTCGACGAGCAGTACTTC
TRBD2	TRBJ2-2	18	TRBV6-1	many	CASRGPGLAGRNTGELFF	TGTGCCAGCAGGGGTCCGGGACTAGCGGGCCGGAACACCGGGGAGCTGTTTTTT
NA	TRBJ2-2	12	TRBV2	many	CASRQGIGELFF	TGTGCCAGCAGGCAGGGGATCGGGGAGCTGTTTTTT
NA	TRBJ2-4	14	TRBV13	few	CASSLIGAKNIQYF	TGTGCCAGCAGCTTGATTGGAGCCAAAAACATTCAGTACTTC
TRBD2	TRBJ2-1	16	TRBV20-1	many	CSARDMTGGPRNEQFF	TGCAGTGCTAGAGATATGACGGGAGGGCCGAGGAATGAGCAGTTCTTC
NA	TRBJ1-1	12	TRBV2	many	CASSESDTEAFF	TGTGCCAGCAGTGAAAGTGACACTGAAGCTTTCTTT
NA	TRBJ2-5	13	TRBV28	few	CASSPYALGTQYF	TGTGCCAGCAGTCCATACGCGCTAGGGACCCAGTACTTC
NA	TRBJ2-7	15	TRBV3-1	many	CASSQDLGPQLEQYF	TGTGCCAGCAGCCAAGATTTAGGGCCACAGCTCGAGCAGTACTTC
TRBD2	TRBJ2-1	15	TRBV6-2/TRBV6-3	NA	CASTQRGGPYNEQFF	TGTGCCAGCACCCAGCGGGGGGGCCCCTACAATGAGCAGTTCTTC
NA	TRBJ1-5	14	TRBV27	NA	CASSLRAHNQPQHF	TGTGCCAGCAGTTTACGGGCCCACAATCAGCCCCAGCATTTT
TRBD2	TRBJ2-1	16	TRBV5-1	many	CASSFIAGGPYNEQFF	TGCGCCAGCAGCTTTATAGCGGGAGGCCCCTACAATGAGCAGTTCTTC
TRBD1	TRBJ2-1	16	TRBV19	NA	CASSIVRGGHSNEQFF	TGTGCCAGTAGTATAGTTAGAGGGGGCCACAGCAATGAGCAGTTCTTC
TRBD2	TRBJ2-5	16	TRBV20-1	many	CSVRPGLAGGPETQYF	TGCAGTGTCAGACCTGGGCTAGCGGGAGGGCCAGAGACCCAGTACTTC
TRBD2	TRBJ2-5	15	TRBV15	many	CATSRGGLASETQYF	TGTGCCACCAGCAGAGGAGGACTAGCGTCAGAGACCCAGTACTTC
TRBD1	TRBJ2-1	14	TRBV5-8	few	CASSSYRGPNEQFF	TGTGCCAGCAGCTCCTACAGGGGACCCAATGAGCAGTTCTTC
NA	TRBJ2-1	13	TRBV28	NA	CASGPLVNNEQFF	TGTGCCAGCGGACCCCTGGTAAACAATGAGCAGTTCTTC
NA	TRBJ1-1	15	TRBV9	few	CASSAAGGTLTEAFF	TGTGCCAGCAGCGCGGCGGGGGGGACACTCACTGAAGCTTTCTTT
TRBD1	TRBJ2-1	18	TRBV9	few	CASSVGQGLSSYYNEQFF	TGTGCCAGCAGCGTCGGACAGGGGCTATCGTCCTACTACAATGAGCAGTTCTTC
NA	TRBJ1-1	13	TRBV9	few	CASSIMPGREAFF	TGTGCCAGCAGCATCATGCCGGGAAGAGAGGCTTTCTTT
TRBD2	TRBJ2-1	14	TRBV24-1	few	CATTSGRGSNEQFF	TGTGCCACCACTAGCGGGAGGGGTAGCAATGAGCAGTTCTTC
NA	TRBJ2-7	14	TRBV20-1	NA	CSAMGARESYEQYF	TGCAGTGCCATGGGGGCGCGGGAGTCCTACGAGCAGTACTTC
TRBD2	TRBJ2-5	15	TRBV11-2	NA	CASSSGLAGAETQYF	TGTGCCAGCAGCTCGGGGCTAGCGGGAGCAGAGACCCAGTACTTC
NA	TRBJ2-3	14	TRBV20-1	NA	CSALGTFHTDTQYF	TGCAGTGCCCTCGGGACTTTCCACACAGATACGCAGTATTTT
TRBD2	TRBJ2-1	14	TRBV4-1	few	CASSLSTSVNEQFF	TGCGCCAGCAGCCTGTCGACTAGCGTCAATGAGCAGTTCTTC
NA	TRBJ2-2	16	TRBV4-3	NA	CASSRGSQGSPGELFF	TGCGCCAGCAGCCGAGGGAGCCAGGGGAGTCCCGGGGAGCTGTTTTTT
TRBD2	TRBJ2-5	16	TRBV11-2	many	CASSSRTSGRVETQYF	TGTGCCAGCAGCTCCCGGACTAGCGGGAGGGTGGAGACCCAGTACTTC
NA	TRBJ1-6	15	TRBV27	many	CASSSYTGGPSPLHF	TGTGCCAGCAGTTCGTATACCGGGGGGCCATCACCCCTCCACTTT
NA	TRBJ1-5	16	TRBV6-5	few	CASSYSTGSSNQPQHF	TGTGCCAGCAGTTACTCGACAGGTAGTAGCAATCAGCCCCAGCATTTT
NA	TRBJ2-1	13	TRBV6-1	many	CASSYGGAVEQFF	TGTGCCAGCAGTTATGGGGGGGCGGTTGAGCAGTTCTTC
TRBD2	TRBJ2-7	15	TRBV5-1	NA	CASSFTSGGTYEQYF	TGCGCCAGCAGCTTTACTAGCGGGGGAACCTACGAGCAGTACTTC
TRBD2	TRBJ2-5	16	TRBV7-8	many	CASSLVAGEGQETQYF	TGTGCCAGCAGCTTAGTGGCGGGAGAAGGTCAAGAGACCCAGTACTTC
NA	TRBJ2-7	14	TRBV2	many	CASKGRVLLYEQYF	TGTGCCAGCAAAGGAAGAGTACTACTCTACGAGCAGTACTTC
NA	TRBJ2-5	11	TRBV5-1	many	CASSFEETQYF	TGCGCCAGCAGCTTCGAAGAGACCCAGTACTTC
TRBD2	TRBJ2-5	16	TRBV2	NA	CASRSGLAGGVETQYF	TGTGCCAGCAGATCGGGACTAGCGGGGGGGGTGGAGACCCAGTACTTC
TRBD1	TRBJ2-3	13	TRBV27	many	CASSSNRGDTQYF	TGTGCCAGCAGTTCCAACAGGGGAGATACGCAGTATTTT